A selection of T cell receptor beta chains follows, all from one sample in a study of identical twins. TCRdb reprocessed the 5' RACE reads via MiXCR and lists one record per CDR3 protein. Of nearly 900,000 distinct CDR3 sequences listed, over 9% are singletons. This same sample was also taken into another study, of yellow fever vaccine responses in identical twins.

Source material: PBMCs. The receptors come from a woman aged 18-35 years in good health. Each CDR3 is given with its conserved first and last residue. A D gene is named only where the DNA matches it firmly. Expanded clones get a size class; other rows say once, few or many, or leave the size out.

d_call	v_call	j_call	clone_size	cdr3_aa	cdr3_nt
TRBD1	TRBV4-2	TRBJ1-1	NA	CASSQGSGGPFF	TGTGCCAGCAGCCAAGGTTCAGGGGGACCTTTCTTT
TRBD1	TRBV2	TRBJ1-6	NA	CASRAGQINSPLHF	TGTGCCAGCCGCGCGGGACAGATTAATTCACCCCTCCACTTT
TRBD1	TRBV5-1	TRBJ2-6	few	CASRSQGGGANVLTF	TGCGCCAGCAGGTCACAGGGGGGTGGGGCCAACGTCCTGACTTTC
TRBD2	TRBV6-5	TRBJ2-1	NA	CASNSGLALYNEQFF	TGTGCCAGCAATTCGGGACTAGCGCTTTACAATGAGCAGTTCTTC
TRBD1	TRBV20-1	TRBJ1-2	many	CSAFPRDRVAGYTF	TGCAGTGCTTTCCCCCGGGACAGGGTAGCTGGCTACACCTTC
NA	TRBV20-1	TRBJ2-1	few	CSANGGHDEQFF	TGCAGTGCTAACGGAGGGCACGATGAGCAGTTCTTC
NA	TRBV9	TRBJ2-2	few	CASSVAGHLTGELFF	TGTGCCAGCAGCGTAGCGGGACATCTCACCGGGGAGCTGTTTTTT
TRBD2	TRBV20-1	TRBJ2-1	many	CSARDLGGTPVEQFF	TGCAGTGCTAGAGATCTGGGGGGGACCCCGGTTGAGCAGTTCTTC
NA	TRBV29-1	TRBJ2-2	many	CSVNRGGELFF	TGCAGCGTTAACCGGGGCGGGGAGCTGTTTTTT
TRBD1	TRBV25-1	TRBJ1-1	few	CASTTGTGAIMNTEAFF	TGTGCCAGCACCACCGGGACAGGGGCTATCATGAACACTGAAGCTTTCTTT
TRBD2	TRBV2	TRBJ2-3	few	CASTERGGFSDTQYF	TGTGCCAGCACCGAGCGGGGTGGCTTCTCAGATACGCAGTATTTT
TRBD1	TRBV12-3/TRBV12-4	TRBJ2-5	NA	CASSFYLSATGDQYF	TGTGCCAGCAGTTTTTACCTTTCGGCCACAGGGGACCAGTACTTC
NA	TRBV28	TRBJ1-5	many	CASRPGGSQPQHF	TGTGCCAGCAGGCCGGGAGGATCTCAGCCCCAGCATTTT
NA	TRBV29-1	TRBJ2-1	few	CSVTGNEQFF	TGCAGCGTTACGGGGAATGAGCAGTTCTTC
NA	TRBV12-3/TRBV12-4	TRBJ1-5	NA	CASSPEVGRLGNQPQHF	TGTGCCAGCAGTCCCGAGGTCGGTCGACTGGGTAATCAGCCCCAGCATTTT
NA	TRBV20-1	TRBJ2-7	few	CSARDLYRKSYEQYF	TGCAGTGCTAGAGACCTTTACAGGAAATCCTACGAGCAGTACTTC
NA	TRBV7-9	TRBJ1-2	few	CASPGLYGYTF	TGTGCCAGCCCAGGGTTGTATGGCTACACCTTC
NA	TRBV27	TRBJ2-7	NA	CASSFADLPYEQYF	TGTGCCAGCAGTTTCGCAGACCTGCCTTACGAGCAGTACTTC
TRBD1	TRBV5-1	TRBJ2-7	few	CASSLVGTAYEQYF	TGCGCCAGCAGCTTGGTGGGGACAGCCTACGAGCAGTACTTC
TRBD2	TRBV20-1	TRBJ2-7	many	CSATLTSGRSIYEQYF	TGCAGTGCTACCCTTACTAGCGGGAGATCGATCTACGAGCAGTACTTC
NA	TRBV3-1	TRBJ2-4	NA	CASGTPGAKNIQYF	TGTGCCAGCGGTACCCCTGGGGCCAAAAACATTCAGTACTTC
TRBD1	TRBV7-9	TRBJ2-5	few	CGTASLPEETQYF	TGCGGGACAGCATCACTACCCGAAGAGACCCAGTACTTC
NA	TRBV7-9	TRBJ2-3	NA	CASSLAAPDTQYF	TGTGCCAGCAGCTTAGCGGCCCCAGATACGCAGTATTTT
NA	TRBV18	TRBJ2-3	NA	CASQMPNLDTQYF	TGTGCCAGCCAAATGCCAAACTTAGATACGCAGTATTTT
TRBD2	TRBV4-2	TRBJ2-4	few	CASSQEGTTGNIQYF	TGTGCCAGCAGCCAAGAAGGGACTACCGGGAACATTCAGTACTTC
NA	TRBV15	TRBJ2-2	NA	CATSRNPGSGELFF	TGTGCCACCAGCAGAAATCCGGGGTCCGGGGAGCTGTTTTTT
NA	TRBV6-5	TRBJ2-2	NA	CASSYSGGAGELFF	TGTGCCAGCAGTTACTCCGGCGGGGCCGGGGAGCTGTTTTTT
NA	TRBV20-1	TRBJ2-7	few	CSARPGGHEQYF	TGCAGTGCCCGTCCCGGGGGGCACGAGCAGTACTTC
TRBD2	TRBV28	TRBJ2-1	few	CASGTLSSGKDEQFF	TGTGCCAGCGGGACCTTGAGTAGCGGGAAAGATGAGCAGTTCTTC
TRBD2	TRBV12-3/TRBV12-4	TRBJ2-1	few	CASRVSGNSYNEQFF	TGTGCCAGCAGAGTTAGCGGGAACTCCTACAATGAGCAGTTCTTC
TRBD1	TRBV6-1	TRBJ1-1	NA	CASSGHLIQGAAFF	TGTGCCAGCAGCGGCCATCTTATCCAGGGGGCGGCTTTCTTT
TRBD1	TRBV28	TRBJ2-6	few	CASIRDRGAPPQDSGANVLTF	TGTGCCAGCATACGGGACAGGGGAGCACCTCCCCAAGACTCTGGGGCCAACGTCCTGACTTTC